This TCR beta chain was sequenced during a study of T-cell reconstitution after alpha-beta-depleted transplantation in children. General study findings and limits: By about two months after transplant, alpha-beta T cells reportedly arose from several hundred graft clones that had expanded. From newly produced T cells came most of the T-cell counts and diversity one year after transplant. Surviving recipient T cells and thymic progenitors produced the high day-60 TCRbeta diversity seen in some patients.

Unique molecular identifiers were used to barcode this TCRbeta library. TCRdb reprocessed the PCR reads with MiXCR, giving one entry per CDR3 protein. The sample carries approximately 630,000 distinct CDR3 sequences, approximately 14% recorded once. This clonotype was seen ten or more times. The antigen is not known. The sample was PBMCs, taken before TCRalphabeta/CD19-depleted stem cell transplant. This clonotype originated in a girl aged 2-10 years with congenital amegakaryocytic thrombocytopenia, due to receive a stem cell transplant.

The CDR3: CAISGTVYNEQFF. The CDR3 DNA follows: TGTGCCATCAGTGGAACTGTCTACAATGAGCAGTTCTTC. This sequence joins TRBV10-3 and TRBJ2-1; the D is unclear. Germline values: CDR1 ENHRY, CDR2 SYGVKD. The CDR3 is 13 amino acids. Trimming stripped 4 bases from V and 3 bases from J, with 7 bases between.